The 19 T cell receptor beta chains reported below all come from one sample, sequenced in a study of Ad26.COV2.S vaccination and SARS-CoV-2 variants. Libraries were prepared by immunoSEQ multiplex PCR; TCRdb keeps only in-frame clonotypes and omits some of them. The data contain some 340,000 clones, about 82% of them singletons. The treatment was: 19 received Ad26.COV2.S at low or high dose, single or two shots; 5 received placebo; per-sample allocation not given. Samples were taken on day 63 after the first vaccine or placebo injection. Sequencing was performed on peripheral blood, taken in a trial of Ad26.COV2.S vaccine versus placebo. These receptors all stem from a person aged 18 to 59 who received the Ad26.COV2.S COVID-19 vaccine or a placebo.

The V call is TRBV5-1, the J call TRBJ2-3; 9 nucleotides line up with TRBD1. This CDR3 has 15 amino acids. The germline V gene has CDR1 SGHRS and CDR2 YFSETQ. V trimming: 0 bases; J trimming: 1 base; junction bases outside the gene matches: 0. The CDR3 nucleotides read TGCGCCAGCAGCTTGGGGGACAGGGGCACAGATACGCAGTATTTT. Protein sequence: CASSLGDRGTDTQYF.

The V call is TRBV28, the J call TRBJ2-7; D may be TRBD2 (6 bases). The ends were cut back, 4 bases at V and 7 bases at J, with 8 bases in the middle. This CDR3 has 11 amino acids. Germline V CDR1 and CDR2: MDHEN, SYDVKM. The CDR3 DNA reads as TGTGCCAGCAGTTCGGGGAGGGAGCAGTACTTC. Translated, it gives CASSSGREQYF.

V and J are TRBV27 and TRBJ2-3, with 8 bases fitting TRBD1. V was clipped by 5 bases and J by 2 bases; unmatched bases: 9. The CDR3 totals 16 residues. Germline assignment: CDR1 MNHEY and CDR2 SMNVEV (reference sequence). The CDR3 protein is CASSPTWDRNTDTQYF. The CDR3 nucleotides are TGTGCCAGCAGTCCGACTTGGGACAGGAACACAGATACGCAGTATTTT.

In nucleotides, the CDR3 is TGTGCCAGCAGTTTACTTAGCACAGATACGCAGTATTTT. Its translation: CASSLLSTDTQYF. The V call is TRBV12-3 or TRBV12-4, the J call TRBJ2-3, with no clear D. V was trimmed by 2 bases and J by 0 bases, leaving 3 bases between them. This CDR3 spans 13 amino acids.

This sequence joins TRBV29-1 and TRBJ2-7, with no clear D. Trimming left V 3 bases short and J 3 bases short, with 6 bases between. The germline CDR1 and CDR2 sequences are SQVTM and ANQGSEA. The CDR3 totals 11 residues. DNA of the CDR3: TGCAGCGTTGATGGCCTCTACGAGCAGTACTTC. It encodes CSVDGLYEQYF.

The rearrangement links TRBV4-1 to TRBJ1-2, with 7 bases identical to TRBD1. Germline trimming cut 4 bases from V and 4 bases from J; bases unmatched to any gene: 6. The CDR3 runs 14 residues. The germline CDR1 and CDR2 sequences are MGHRA and YSYEKL. CDR3 sequence (DNA): TGCGCCAGCAGCCCAGGGACAGCAGTCTATGGCTACACCTTC. The encoded protein is CASSPGTAVYGYTF.

This clone occurred once. The chain uses TRBV30 and TRBJ1-2; D ambiguous. Germline CDR1 reads GTSNPN; CDR2 reads SVGIG (reference sequence). This CDR3 contains 12 residues. Trimming pared 1 base from V and 7 bases from J, leaving 10 bases between. The CDR3 nucleotides are TGTGCCTGGAGTGCGACATCAAGTGGCTACACCTTC. Amino acids: CAWSATSSGYTF.

This chain joins TRBV10-3 and TRBJ2-5; the D gene could be TRBD1 or TRBD2 (5 bases each). V gave up 3 bases and J gave up 5 bases, with 16 bases separating them. Germline assignment: CDR1 ENHRY and CDR2 SYGVKD. The CDR3 has 15 amino acids. CDR3 in amino acids: CAISDRGRERETQYF. The CDR3 DNA sequence: TGTGCCATCAGTGACCGAGGCAGGGAGAGGGAGACCCAGTACTTC.

The chain employs TRBV7-9 and TRBJ1-6; 7 nucleotides agree with TRBD1. The germline V gene encodes CDR1 SEHNR and CDR2 FQNEAQ (reference sequence). J was trimmed by 7 bases and V by 3 bases; bases with no gene match: 3. The CDR3 loop spans 14 amino acids. For the CDR3, the DNA is TGTGCCAGCAGCTTGGAGGGGGCCAATTCACCCCTCCACTTT. It codes for CASSLEGANSPLHF.

The chain uses TRBV7-9 and TRBJ2-7; D unclear. CDR1 is SEHNR and CDR2 is FQNEAQ in the germline V gene (reference sequence). The CDR3 has 11 residues. V lost 5 bases, J lost 3 bases, and 5 bases lay in between. This CDR3 is CASSHGYEQYF. CDR3 DNA sequence: TGTGCCAGCAGCCACGGCTACGAGCAGTACTTC.

The V call is TRBV11-2, the J call TRBJ1-2, with 10 bases lining up with TRBD1. The J segment lost 2 bases and the V segment lost 3 bases, leaving 0 bases of the junction unmatched. Looked up from germline, CDR1 is SGHAT and CDR2 is FQNNGV. This CDR3 region has 14 residues. DNA of the CDR3: TGTGCCAGCAGCTTGACAGGGGGCAACTATGGCTACACCTTC. Its protein product is CASSLTGGNYGYTF.

This sequence joins TRBV6-5 and TRBJ2-1, with unresolved D. This CDR3 has 13 residues. Per the germline V gene, CDR1 is MNHEY and CDR2 is SVGAGI. The V and J ends lost 5 bases and 7 bases respectively, with 12 bases between them. The CDR3 spells CASSRTLLNEQFF. As DNA, the CDR3 is TGTGCCAGCAGTCGAACCCTCTTAAATGAGCAGTTCTTC.

CDR3 sequence: CASSQQGANTGELFF. For the CDR3, the DNA is TGTGCCAGCAGTCAACAGGGGGCTAACACCGGGGAGCTGTTTTTT. The chain recombines TRBV25-1 with TRBJ2-2; TRBD1 matches at 9 bases. The V and J ends lost 5 bases and 2 bases, in that order; junction bases with no gene match: 3. This CDR3 comprises 15 residues. From germline, CDR1 is MGHDK and CDR2 SYGVNS.

This clone appeared once. V is TRBV6-5 and J is TRBJ1-2; the D is unclear. There are 13 residues in the CDR3. Germline values: CDR1 MNHEY, CDR2 SVGAGI. Trimming took 6 bases from V and 3 from J, leaving 11 bases between them. The CDR3 DNA follows: TGTGCCAGCAGCCGTCGTGAGGACTATGGCTACACCTTC. It encodes CASSRREDYGYTF.

The V call is TRBV7-2, the J call TRBJ2-3; D is uncertain. The V end lost 0 bases, the J end lost 3 bases, and 10 bases lay between the germline ends. The CDR3 extends over 15 amino acids. CDR1 and CDR2 from the germline V gene are SGHTA and FQGNSA. In DNA form, the CDR3 reads TGTGCCAGCAGCTTAGCTCGGGCAACTACAGATACGCAGTATTTT. Residues: CASSLARATTDTQYF.

The chain is built from TRBV30 and TRBJ1-4; D uncertain. The germline V and J ends were trimmed by 0 bases and 8 bases, with 13 bases remaining between them. This CDR3 region has 14 residues. CDR1 is GTSNPN, CDR2 SVGIG, per germline (reference sequence). CDR3 nucleotide sequence: TGTGCCTGGAGTGTAGGTCACCCGGGGGAAAAACTGTTTTTT. Translated, it gives CAWSVGHPGEKLFF.

The DNA for the CDR3 is TGCGCCAGCAGCACCCCAGGTAGGGCCGATGGCTACACCTTC. It codes for CASSTPGRADGYTF. The chain uses TRBV5-1 and TRBJ1-2; no clear D. Looked up from germline, CDR1 is SGHRS and CDR2 is YFSETQ. Trimming pared 4 bases from V and 6 bases from J, leaving 16 bases between. This CDR3 spans 14 amino acids.

The rearrangement joins TRBV6-5 to TRBJ1-2, with D tentatively TRBD1 (5 bases). The V end lost 7 bases, the J end lost 5 bases, and 11 bases lay between the germline ends. The CDR3 runs 12 residues. Germline CDR1 reads MNHEY; CDR2 reads SVGAGI. CDR3 sequence reads: CASKGTAYGYTF. CDR3 bases: TGTGCCAGCAAGGGGACTGCTTATGGCTACACCTTC.

V and J are TRBV6-5 and TRBJ1-2, with D possibly TRBD1 on 5 matching bases. Trimming took 6 bases from V and 6 from J, leaving 8 bases between them. Germline-derived CDR1 and CDR2 are MNHEY and SVGAGI. The CDR3 is made up of 11 amino acids. The CDR3 DNA reads TGTGCCAGCAGACCAGGGAATGGCTACACCTTC. Encoded protein: CASRPGNGYTF.